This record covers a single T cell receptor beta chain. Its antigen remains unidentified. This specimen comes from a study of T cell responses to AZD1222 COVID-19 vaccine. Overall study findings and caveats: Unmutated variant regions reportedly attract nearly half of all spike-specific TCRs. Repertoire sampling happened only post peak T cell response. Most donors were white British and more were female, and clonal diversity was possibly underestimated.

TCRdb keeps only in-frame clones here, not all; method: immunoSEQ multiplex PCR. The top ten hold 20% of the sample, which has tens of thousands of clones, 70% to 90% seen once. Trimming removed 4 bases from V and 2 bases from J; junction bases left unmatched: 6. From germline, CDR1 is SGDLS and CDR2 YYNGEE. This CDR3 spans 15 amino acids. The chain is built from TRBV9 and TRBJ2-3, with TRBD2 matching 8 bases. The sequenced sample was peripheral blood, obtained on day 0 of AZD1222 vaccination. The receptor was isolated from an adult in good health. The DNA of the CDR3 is TGTGCCAGCAGCCCCCCAGCGGGGGCCACAGATACGCAGTATTTT. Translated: CASSPPAGATDTQYF.